This T cell receptor beta chain was retrieved from a study of shared clonotypes between healthy human individuals. Findings and limits, study-wide: Among non-shared clonotypes, generation probabilities were lower than among those shared by all four donors. In general, naive subsets displayed greater estimated richness than memory subsets did.

The DNA input per sorted-subset replicate PCR was about 220 ng, corresponding to some 30,000 T cell genomes. Assay used: immunoSEQ multiplex PCR; TCRdb lists only in-frame clones, some missing. The sample has roughly 2,000,000 clones; roughly 94% are singletons. CD8 cells classed as naive were CD45RO-negative and positively selected for CCR7, excluding terminally differentiated effector memory CD45RA+ cells. Among the donors, all were Caucasian adults who lived in Nashville, Tennessee. Concerning this clone: Its antigen remains unknown.

The sample taken for sequencing was naive CD8+ T cells sorted from blood. The TCR originated in a man between 18 and 35 years old in good health.

The CDR3 is CASIKPNYGYTF. CDR3 bases: TGTGCCAGCATTAAGCCTAACTATGGCTACACCTTC. The chain has TRBV28 and TRBJ1-2, with D unclear. This CDR3 contains 12 residues. Per the germline V gene, CDR1 is MDHEN and CDR2 is SYDVKM. V was trimmed by 7 bases and J by 0 bases, leaving 6 bases between them.